One and the same sample provided the 29 T cell receptor beta chains below, sequenced in a study of T-cell memory formation after mild COVID-19. One entry per CDR3 protein results from TCRdb running MiXCR on the 5' RACE reads. The table includes roughly 100,000 distinct CDR3 sequences, around an eighth detected once. The sequenced sample consisted of PBMCs or a T cell subset sorted from them (not recorded which). The receptors were gathered from an adult woman who had mild COVID-19 (a few samples of this study predate the infection). Cell type and time point are not known.

The rearrangement uses TRBV2 and TRBJ2-6; D unclear. Germline V gene data show CDR1 as SNHLY and CDR2 as FYNNEI. The V and J ends lost 7 bases and 0 bases respectively, with 7 bases between them. The CDR3 is made up of 14 amino acids. The CDR3: CASMSRSGANVLTF. For the CDR3, the DNA is TGTGCCAGCATGAGCCGCTCTGGGGCCAACGTCCTGACTTTC.

This clonotype was detected only a few times. The genes are TRBV20-1 and TRBJ2-1, with D tentatively TRBD1 or TRBD2 (5 bases each). This CDR3 comprises 15 residues. The germline gives CDR1 DFQATT, CDR2 SNEGSKA (reference sequence). V lost 6 bases to trimming and J lost 0 bases, with 15 bases between them. Here the CDR3 DNA reads TGCAGTGCCCGGTCTCGGGGACCCTCCTACAATGAGCAGTTCTTC. This translates into CSARSRGPSYNEQFF.

This clonotype was observed a handful of times. This chain joins TRBV29-1 and TRBJ2-1; 8 bases match TRBD1. This CDR3 is 13 amino acids long. J gave up 3 bases and V 7 bases, and 5 bases lay outside the gene matches. CDR1 is SQVTM and CDR2 is ANQGSEA in the germline V gene. The CDR3 reads CSARQGIYNEQFF. The DNA for the CDR3 is TGCAGCGCGAGACAGGGGATCTACAATGAGCAGTTCTTC.

This clonotype was seen a handful of times. This sequence joins TRBV5-1 and TRBJ2-1, with 11 bases that match TRBD2. The CDR3 consists of 16 residues. Trimming at V came to 4 bases and at J to 8 bases, leaving 11 bases not matched to a gene. The germline V gene has CDR1 SGHRS and CDR2 YFSETQ. CDR3: CASSPATSGSIHEQFF. The CDR3 DNA sequence: TGCGCCAGCAGCCCCGCAACTAGCGGGAGTATACATGAGCAGTTCTTC. The full variable domain, with the rest looked up from reference TRBV5-1 and TRBJ2-1, is KAGVTQTPRYLIKTRGQQVTLSCSPISGHRSVSWYQQTPGQGLQFLFEYFSETQRNKGNFPGRFSGRQFSNSRSEMNVSTLELGDSALYLCASSPATSGSIHEQFFGPGTRLTVL.

This clonotype was recorded at least ten times. The rearrangement links TRBV12-5 to TRBJ2-2; D unresolved. Germline V gene lookup returns CDR1 LGHNT and CDR2 FRNRAP. The CDR3 is 16 residues long. V dropped 0 bases and J dropped 1 base, with 9 bases sitting between them. In DNA form, the CDR3 reads TGTGCTAGTGGTTTGGTGATGAAGGGGAACACCGGGGAGCTGTTTTTT. Translating gives CASGLVMKGNTGELFF.

This clonotype has more than one count but fewer than ten. The rearrangement links TRBV11-2 to TRBJ2-1; D uncertain. The CDR3 spans 14 residues. Trimming shortened V by 5 bases and J by 4 bases, and 12 bases separated the two germline ends. The V gene's germline CDR1 is SGHAT and CDR2 FQNNGV. The chain's CDR3 is CASSLTDLYNEQFF. CDR3 nucleotides: TGTGCCAGCAGCCTAACTGACTTATACAATGAGCAGTTCTTC.

The CDR3 bases are TGTGCCAGCAGCTTATTGCGCCTGAGAACGGGGGACACTGAAGCTTTCTTT. Translating it yields CASSLLRLRTGDTEAFF. This rearrangement joins TRBV7-8 to TRBJ1-1, with D possibly being TRBD1 (5 bases). V was trimmed by 2 bases and J by 3 bases, leaving 19 bases between them. The V gene's germline CDR1 is SGHVS and CDR2 FQNEAQ. There are 17 residues in the CDR3.

The chain has TRBV15 and TRBJ2-2; maybe TRBD2 (6 bases). V dropped 1 base and J dropped 6 bases, with 18 bases sitting between them. CDR3 size: 17 residues. Germline V gene sequence: CDR1 LNHNV, CDR2 YYDKDF (reference sequence). CDR3 sequence: CATSRGLRGLPPGELFF. DNA of the CDR3: TGTGCCACCAGCAGAGGGTTAAGGGGACTCCCTCCCGGGGAGCTGTTTTTT.

This clonotype was seen only a few times. The V gene is TRBV7-9, the J gene TRBJ2-1, with D unclear. CDR3 size: 14 residues. Per the germline V gene, CDR1 is SEHNR and CDR2 is FQNEAQ (reference sequence). Trimming pared 5 bases from V and 5 bases from J, leaving 13 bases between. The CDR3 sequence is CASSLTYLNNEQFF. CDR3 nucleotides: TGTGCCAGCAGCCTCACTTACCTAAACAATGAGCAGTTCTTC.

The V and J genes are TRBV5-1 and TRBJ2-1, with TRBD1 matching 9 bases. Per germline, CDR1 SGHRS and CDR2 YFSETQ. V was clipped by 2 bases and J by 5 bases; unmatched bases: 5. The CDR3 covers 15 residues. CDR3: CASSFSGTGNNEQFF. CDR3 DNA: TGCGCCAGCAGCTTTTCCGGGACAGGGAACAATGAGCAGTTCTTC. The complete variable domain, with remaining parts taken from reference TRBV5-1 and TRBJ2-1, reads KAGVTQTPRYLIKTRGQQVTLSCSPISGHRSVSWYQQTPGQGLQFLFEYFSETQRNKGNFPGRFSGRQFSNSRSEMNVSTLELGDSALYLCASSFSGTGNNEQFFGPGTRLTVL.

The V call is TRBV9, the J call TRBJ1-2, with D uncertain. The germline V gene encodes CDR1 SGDLS and CDR2 YYNGEE. The CDR3 has 12 residues. Trimming took 7 bases from V and 2 from J, leaving 9 bases between them. The DNA for the CDR3 is TGTGCCAGCTCTGAGGGAAACTATGGCTACACCTTC. It specifies CASSEGNYGYTF. Complete variable domain (other parts from reference TRBV9 and TRBJ1-2): DSGVTQTPKHLITATGQRVTLRCSPRSGDLSVYWYQQSLDQGLQFLIQYYNGEERAKGNILERFSAQQFPDLHSELNLSSLELGDSALYFCASSEGNYGYTFGSGTRLTVV.

The CDR3 DNA reads TGTGCCAGTAGTTGGGGTAGCGGATACGAGCAGTACTTC. Its translation: CASSWGSGYEQYF. The V and J genes are TRBV19 and TRBJ2-7; D may be TRBD2 (6 bases). The ends were cut back, 5 bases at V and 4 bases at J, with 12 bases in the middle. This CDR3 comprises 13 residues. The germline gives CDR1 LNHDA, CDR2 SQIVND (reference sequence).

This clonotype was seen repeatedly, ten times or more. The V call is TRBV7-8, the J call TRBJ2-1; D is possibly TRBD1 or TRBD2 (5 bases each). Trimming took off 5 bases at V and 14 bases at J, with 19 bases between the two ends. This CDR3 is 13 amino acids long. The germline V gene encodes CDR1 SGHVS and CDR2 FQNEAQ. CDR3 region: CASSPPDARGEFF. Written as DNA, the CDR3 is TGTGCCAGCAGCCCCCCCGATGCTAGAGGGGAGTTCTTC.

This clonotype was counted ten times or more. The V gene is TRBV5-1, the J gene TRBJ2-7, with TRBD2 identical over 12 bases. CDR3 length equals 15 residues. CDR1 SGHRS and CDR2 YFSETQ come from the germline V gene. Losses at the gene ends were 2 bases for V and 1 base for J; bases not matched to a gene: 1. CDR3 DNA sequence: TGCGCCAGCAGCTTAGGACTAGCGGGATCCTACGAGCAGTACTTC. Translated, it gives CASSLGLAGSYEQYF.

The chain recombines TRBV2 with TRBJ1-1; D is perhaps TRBD1 (6 bases). Germline CDR1 is SNHLY and CDR2 is FYNNEI. CDR3 size: 16 residues. The V end lost 2 bases, the J end lost 0 bases, and 13 bases lay between the germline ends. The CDR3 spells CASSEFITGMNTEAFF. The DNA of the CDR3 is TGTGCCAGCAGTGAATTCATAACAGGGATGAACACTGAAGCTTTCTTT.

V and J are TRBV7-9 and TRBJ2-1; TRBD2 agrees at 13 bases. The V gene end was trimmed by 6 bases and the J gene end by 7 bases; junction bases not matched to a gene: 12. The CDR3 extends over 17 amino acids. Germline V lookup: CDR1 SEHNR, CDR2 FQNEAQ (reference sequence). CDR3 nucleotide sequence: TGTGCCAGCAGTGGGGGACTAGCGGGAAAACGTGTTAATGAGCAGTTCTTC. Its protein is CASSGGLAGKRVNEQFF.

V and J are TRBV5-1 and TRBJ2-7, with 10 bases lining up with TRBD1. Germline V CDR1 and CDR2: SGHRS, YFSETQ. The CDR3 length is 15 residues. The trim removed 3 bases at V and 2 bases at J, leaving 5 bases unmatched. The CDR3 DNA sequence: TGCGCCAGCAGCTGGGGACAGGGGATTACCTACGAGCAGTACTTC. Its translation is CASSWGQGITYEQYF.

The table lists this clonotype with a few counts. The rearrangement links TRBV7-2 to TRBJ2-3; tentative D call: TRBD1 (5 bases). The CDR3 sequence is 15 residues long. Germline V CDR1 and CDR2: SGHTA, FQGNSA. V was pared by 4 bases and J by 1 base, with 12 bases between. In DNA, the CDR3 is TGTGCCAGCAGCTCCTACAGGACCCGCACAGATACGCAGTATTTT. It yields the protein CASSSYRTRTDTQYF.

The chain is built from TRBV6-1 and TRBJ2-7, with 11 bases aligning to TRBD2. With 5 bases clipped from V and 4 bases from J, the junction kept 10 bases outside the gene matches. The length of the CDR3 is 16 residues. The germline V gene has CDR1 MNHNS and CDR2 SASEGT. The CDR3 reads CASSLLAGGPRYEQYF. CDR3 nucleotides: TGTGCCAGCAGTCTTCTAGCGGGAGGCCCTCGTTACGAGCAGTACTTC.

This clonotype has a handful of counts. The rearrangement uses TRBV6-5 and TRBJ2-7, with D perhaps TRBD1 or TRBD2 (5 bases each). V dropped 4 bases and J dropped 2 bases, with 12 bases sitting between them. CDR1 and CDR2 (germline): MNHEY, SVGAGI. The CDR3 spans 14 residues. This chain's CDR3 is CASSSVRDPYEQYF. The CDR3 region has the DNA TGTGCCAGCAGTTCAGTCAGGGACCCCTACGAGCAGTACTTC.

The gene calls are TRBV30 and TRBJ1-5, with unresolved D. Germline V gives CDR1 GTSNPN, CDR2 SVGIG (reference sequence). The length of the CDR3 is 15 residues. Between the trimmed V and J ends, which lost 2 bases and 1 base, there was a span of 12 bases. DNA for the CDR3: TGTGCCTGGAGTTCCGGGGTAGGGAGCAATCAGCCCCAGCATTTT. It is translated as CAWSSGVGSNQPQHF.

The chain links TRBV29-1 to TRBJ2-1; a possible D gene is TRBD2 (6 bases). V was shortened by 7 bases and J by 3 bases, with 19 bases between the two germline ends. This CDR3 is 15 amino acids long. CDR1 is SQVTM and CDR2 is ANQGSEA in the germline V gene. CDR3 bases: TGCAGCGAGACCAGGACGGGGGAAAACTACAATGAGCAGTTCTTC. Its protein is CSETRTGENYNEQFF.

In this sample, this clonotype is medium-sized. The gene calls are TRBV30 and TRBJ2-7, with 7 bases identical to TRBD1. Unmatched junction bases numbered 0, after V lost 5 bases and J lost 2 bases. The CDR3 has 11 amino acids. Germline V gene sequence: CDR1 GTSNPN, CDR2 SVGIG (reference sequence). The DNA of the CDR3 is TGTGCCTGGGGACAGGCCTACGAGCAGTACTTC. Translating gives CAWGQAYEQYF. The full variable domain, its missing parts supplied by reference TRBV30 and TRBJ2-7, is SQTIHQWPATLVQPVGSPLSLECTVEGTSNPNLYWYRQAAGRGLQLLFYSVGIGQISSEVPQNLSASRPQDRQFILSSKKLLLSDSGFYLCAWGQAYEQYFGPGTRLTVT.

This clonotype was seen only a few times. The rearrangement links TRBV12-3 or TRBV12-4 to TRBJ2-1, with 9 bases matching TRBD2. The CDR3 totals 16 residues. J gave up 0 bases and V 6 bases, and 6 bases lay outside the gene matches. In DNA form, the CDR3 reads TGTGCCAGCAGCAGTATAGCGGGAGACTCCTACAATGAGCAGTTCTTC. Translating it yields CASSSIAGDSYNEQFF.

This clonotype was detected only a few times. The chain carries TRBV7-9 and TRBJ1-6; D not certain. Between the trimmed V and J ends, which lost 5 bases and 6 bases, there was a span of 8 bases. Germline CDR1 is SEHNR and CDR2 is FQNEAQ (reference sequence). The CDR3 runs to 13 residues. The CDR3: CASSGPSNSPLHF. Here the CDR3 DNA reads TGTGCCAGCAGCGGACCGAGTAATTCACCCCTCCACTTT. The full variable domain, its missing parts supplied by reference TRBV7-9 and TRBJ1-6, is DTGVSQNPRHKITKRGQNVTFRCDPISEHNRLYWYRQTLGQGPEFLTYFQNEAQLEKSRLLSDRFSAERPKGSFSTLEIQRTEQGDSAMYLCASSGPSNSPLHFGNGTRLTVT.

This clonotype was counted at least ten times. The V and J genes are TRBV25-1 and TRBJ2-7, with TRBD2 matching 7 bases. V trimming: 4 bases; J trimming: 2 bases; junction bases outside the gene matches: 5. The germline gives CDR1 MGHDK, CDR2 SYGVNS. This CDR3 contains 14 residues. DNA of the CDR3: TGTGCCAGCAGTGTGGGAGGGGTTCCCTACGAGCAGTACTTC. This translates into CASSVGGVPYEQYF.

This clonotype was counted only a few times. The V and J genes are TRBV12-3 or TRBV12-4 and TRBJ2-3; 11 bases line up with TRBD2. This CDR3 is 15 amino acids long. V lost 3 bases, J lost 6 bases, and 5 bases stayed unmatched. CDR3 in amino acids: CASSFSGGVSDTQYF. The CDR3 coding sequence is TGTGCCAGCAGTTTTAGCGGGGGGGTTTCGGATACGCAGTATTTT.

This clonotype was found many times. The chain joins TRBV5-8 to TRBJ2-2; D is ambiguous. The CDR3 runs to 15 residues. Between the trimmed V and J ends, which lost 0 bases and 4 bases, there was a span of 10 bases. Germline CDR1 is SGHTS and CDR2 is YDEGEE. The CDR3 region is CASSLDSNPTGELFF. CDR3 DNA sequence: TGTGCCAGCAGCTTGGACTCGAACCCCACCGGGGAGCTGTTTTTT.

V gene TRBV24-1 combines with J gene TRBJ2-1, with D maybe TRBD2 (5 bases). Germline lookup yields CDR1 KGHDR and CDR2 SFDVKD. This CDR3 has 16 residues. The germline V and J ends were trimmed by 6 bases and 5 bases, with 19 bases remaining between them. CDR3 sequence reads: CATSSKAGGWDNEQFF. Here the CDR3 DNA reads TGTGCCACCAGTTCGAAGGCGGGCGGTTGGGACAATGAGCAGTTCTTC.